The next 25 T cell receptor beta chains were all read from a single sample in a study of blood T cell repertoires in COVID-19. The data were produced by immunoSEQ multiplex PCR, yet TCRdb's version contains in-frame clones alone and is incomplete. Among more than 150,000 clones listed, about 86% were seen once. Sequencing was performed on peripheral blood. Receptors were obtained from a man in his fifties with active or convalescent COVID-19.

The V call is TRBV10-3, the J call TRBJ2-3, with TRBD2 matching 13 bases. This CDR3 has 16 amino acids. Trimming at V came to 4 bases and at J to 2 bases, leaving 3 bases not matched to a gene. Looked up from germline, CDR1 is ENHRY and CDR2 is SYGVKD. CDR3 protein: CAISVTSGGFTDTQYF. The CDR3 nucleotides read TGTGCCATCAGTGTGACTAGCGGGGGGTTCACAGATACGCAGTATTTT.

The rearrangement joins TRBV27 to TRBJ2-7, with D maybe TRBD1 (5 bases). In germline, CDR1 is MNHEY, CDR2 SMNVEV (reference sequence). The germline V and J ends were trimmed by 2 bases and 5 bases, with 10 bases remaining between them. The CDR3 sequence is 13 residues long. The CDR3 region has the DNA TGTGCCAGCAGTTTACAGGGTATTAACGAGCAGTACTTC. Amino acid sequence: CASSLQGINEQYF.

Only one count was recorded for this clone. The chain joins TRBV5-1 to TRBJ2-5; 9 bases match TRBD1. Germline CDR1 SGHRS, CDR2 YFSETQ. The V and J ends lost 2 bases and 3 bases, in that order; junction bases with no gene match: 8. The CDR3 totals 16 residues. The CDR3 nucleotides are TGCGCCAGCAGCTTACAGGGGGCCGCGGCGGAAGAGACCCAGTACTTC. Amino acids: CASSLQGAAAEETQYF.

This chain connects TRBV5-1 to TRBJ2-5, with D perhaps TRBD2 (5 bases). Germline V gene lookup returns CDR1 SGHRS and CDR2 YFSETQ. Deletions cut 3 bases from V and 2 bases from J, with 14 bases between. The CDR3 totals 15 residues. Written as DNA, the CDR3 is TGCGCCAGCAGCTCGTGGACTCAGCTGCAAGAGACCCAGTACTTC. It specifies CASSSWTQLQETQYF.

The chain couples TRBV4-3 to TRBJ2-1; 8 nucleotides line up with TRBD1. The ends lost 3 bases at V and 9 bases at J; junction bases unmatched: 7. The CDR3 is 14 residues long. Germline CDR1 LGHNA, CDR2 YSLEER. The CDR3 DNA reads TGCGCCAGCAGCCAGACGGACAGGGTCGGTGAGCAGTTCTTC. Amino acids: CASSQTDRVGEQFF.

V is TRBV9 and J is TRBJ2-7; 9 bases line up with TRBD2. The J segment lost 6 bases and the V segment lost 4 bases, leaving 14 bases of the junction unmatched. Germline V gene sequence: CDR1 SGDLS, CDR2 YYNGEE. The length of the CDR3 is 16 residues. CDR3 residues: CASSSRPSGTLLEQYF. The CDR3 bases are TGTGCCAGCAGCTCCCGCCCTAGCGGGACTCTTCTCGAGCAGTACTTC.

A few counts support this clone. The gene calls are TRBV7-2 and TRBJ1-5, with 7 nucleotides matching TRBD1. From germline, CDR1 is SGHTA and CDR2 FQGNSA. Trimming took 5 bases from V and 2 from J; bases not matched to a gene: 6. CDR3 size: 15 residues. DNA of the CDR3: TGTGCCAGCAGCCGCGAAGGACAGGGCAATCAGCCCCAGCATTTT. This translates into CASSREGQGNQPQHF.

The chain carries TRBV7-9 and TRBJ2-1, with D possibly being TRBD1 (6 bases). V lost 3 bases to trimming and J lost 0 bases, with 9 bases between them. Looked up from germline, CDR1 is SEHNR and CDR2 is FQNEAQ (reference sequence). The CDR3 spans 15 residues. The CDR3 sequence: CASSFPGHSYNEQFF. CDR3 DNA sequence: TGTGCCAGCAGCTTTCCGGGACACTCCTACAATGAGCAGTTCTTC. Full variable domain (missing parts from reference TRBV7-9 and TRBJ2-1): DTGVSQNPRHKITKRGQNVTFRCDPISEHNRLYWYRQTLGQGPEFLTYFQNEAQLEKSRLLSDRFSAERPKGSFSTLEIQRTEQGDSAMYLCASSFPGHSYNEQFFGPGTRLTVL.

This chain connects TRBV5-1 to TRBJ2-5; maybe TRBD2 (6 bases). Germline V gives CDR1 SGHRS, CDR2 YFSETQ. The V gene lost 4 bases and the J gene lost 4 bases, with 14 bases spanning the gap. CDR3 length: 14 amino acids. The CDR3 loop is CASSLPLGGETQYF. The CDR3 bases are TGCGCCAGCAGCCTTCCCCTGGGGGGAGAGACCCAGTACTTC.

This chain joins TRBV18 and TRBJ2-1; the match to TRBD2 covers 8 bases. The trim removed 3 bases at V and 8 bases at J, leaving 9 bases unmatched. Per germline, CDR1 KGHSH and CDR2 LQKENI. This CDR3 is built from 15 residues. CDR3 in amino acids: CASSPASGSRDEQFF. CDR3 nucleotides: TGTGCCAGCTCACCGGCCAGCGGGAGTAGGGATGAGCAGTTCTTC.

The CDR3 DNA is TGTGCCAGCAGAGACCAACAGGGATATGGAAACACCATATATTTT. It encodes CASRDQQGYGNTIYF. J is TRBJ1-3 and V is TRBV6-5; maybe TRBD1 (6 bases). This CDR3 is built from 15 residues. V gave up 6 bases and J gave up 3 bases, with 15 bases separating them. The germline V gene has CDR1 MNHEY and CDR2 SVGAGI.

The chain is built from TRBV9 and TRBJ1-2; a possible D gene is TRBD1 (5 bases). The CDR3 extends over 13 amino acids. Germline assignment: CDR1 SGDLS and CDR2 YYNGEE. V lost 4 bases and J 9 bases, leaving 16 bases between the germline ends. In DNA form, the CDR3 reads TGTGCCAGCAGCCGCGACAGTGGAGTTCGCTACACCTTC. The encoded protein is CASSRDSGVRYTF.

In the case of this clone: Germline and junction disagree at one end, which may indicate a read error. This specimen includes other DNA sequences encoding the same CDR3. V and J are TRBV29-1 and TRBJ1-4; the D gene is possibly TRBD1 (5 bases). CDR1 and CDR2 (germline): SQVTM, ANQGSEA. The CDR3 totals 12 residues. CDR3 loop: CSVLAGDEKLFF. The CDR3 DNA is TGCAGCGTTTTAGCGGGGGATGAAAAGCTGTTTTTT.

This clone was picked up a small number of times. The gene calls are TRBV11-2 and TRBJ1-1; TRBD1 matches at 7 bases. V lost 5 bases, J lost 6 bases, and 6 bases stayed unmatched. This CDR3 is built from 13 residues. Germline V gene sequence: CDR1 SGHAT, CDR2 FQNNGV. Here the CDR3 reads CASSPTRGAEAFF. The CDR3 nucleotides are TGTGCCAGCAGCCCGACCAGGGGGGCTGAAGCTTTCTTT.

V gene TRBV6-2 or TRBV6-3 combines with J gene TRBJ1-5, with D possibly being TRBD1 (5 bases). V lost 0 bases and J lost 4, with 10 bases in between. Per the germline V gene, CDR1 is MNHEY and CDR2 is SVGEGT. The CDR3 contains 15 residues. The CDR3 loop reads CASSYSDSANQPQHF. CDR3 coding DNA: TGTGCCAGCAGTTACTCTGACAGCGCTAATCAGCCCCAGCATTTT.

The chain has TRBV13 and TRBJ2-3; D may be TRBD1 (6 bases). CDR3 length equals 17 residues. Trimming pared 4 bases from V and 0 bases from J, leaving 17 bases between. CDR1 is PRHDT and CDR2 is FYEKMQ in the germline V gene (reference sequence). CDR3 sequence: CASSSDRQWASTDTQYF. The DNA of the CDR3 is TGTGCCAGCAGCTCCGACAGGCAATGGGCCAGCACAGATACGCAGTATTTT.

The chain couples TRBV19 to TRBJ2-1; D not certain. Trimming took off 9 bases at V and 7 bases at J, with 13 bases between the two ends. Germline values: CDR1 LNHDA, CDR2 SQIVND (reference sequence). The CDR3 extends over 12 amino acids. For the CDR3, the DNA is TGTGCCAGCTTAGACATTAGTAATGAGCAGTTCTTC. Translation: CASLDISNEQFF.

V is TRBV21-1 and J is TRBJ2-6; no check of the table's D call, TRBD1, against the DNA was made. TRBV21-1 is designated a pseudogene. CDR3 length equals 21 residues. The CDR3 DNA reads TGTGCCAGCAGCAAAGGGGAAAAGGTAGAACAGGGGGCAAGTGGGGCCAACGTCCTGACTTTC. Translation: CASSKGEKVEQGASGANVLTF.

This chain uses TRBV27 with TRBJ2-1; TRBD2 matches 9 bases. Germline values: CDR1 MNHEY, CDR2 SMNVEV (reference sequence). J was trimmed by 13 bases and V by 5 bases; bases with no gene match: 3. The CDR3 spans 11 residues. As DNA, the CDR3 is TGTGCCAGCAGTAAAGCGGGGGGACAGTTCTTC. This gives the protein CASSKAGGQFF.

The chain uses TRBV18 and TRBJ1-5, with no clear D. The CDR3 totals 14 residues. Germline assignment: CDR1 KGHSH and CDR2 LQKENI. V was trimmed by 5 bases and J by 0 bases, leaving 8 bases between them. CDR3 sequence reads: CASSYQDSNQPQHF. DNA for the CDR3: TGTGCCAGCTCATACCAGGATAGCAATCAGCCCCAGCATTTT.

This sequence joins TRBV19 and TRBJ2-3; 7 nucleotides match TRBD1. Trimming cost V 4 bases and J 1 base; bases outside gene matches: 8. Germline CDR1 and CDR2: LNHDA and SQIVND (reference sequence). This CDR3 contains 16 residues. CDR3 sequence (DNA): TGTGCCAGTAGTACTAAACAGGGGTCAGGCACAGATACGCAGTATTTT. Translating gives CASSTKQGSGTDTQYF.

This clone occurred once. The V gene is TRBV5-1, the J gene TRBJ1-2; D is unclear. CDR1 is SGHRS, CDR2 YFSETQ, per germline. Trimming pared 0 bases from V and 2 bases from J, leaving 23 bases between. The CDR3 is 19 amino acids. The CDR3: CASSLAVTKRVGRNYGYTF. For the CDR3, the DNA is TGCGCCAGCAGCTTGGCCGTAACCAAACGTGTGGGCAGAAACTATGGCTACACCTTC.

This clone was counted a few times. V is TRBV4-1 and J is TRBJ1-3; D call uncertain. V was cut by 0 bases and J by 2 bases, with 8 bases left in between. The V gene's germline CDR1 is MGHRA and CDR2 YSYEKL. The CDR3 totals 15 residues. CDR3 amino acids: CASSQDSQPGNTIYF. CDR3 sequence (DNA): TGCGCCAGCAGCCAAGATAGCCAGCCTGGAAACACCATATATTTT.

This chain connects TRBV15 to TRBJ2-1; 8 bases map to TRBD2. After removal of 7 bases from V and 5 bases from J, the junction contained 7 bases not matched to a gene. The CDR3 contains 14 residues. The V gene's germline CDR1 is LNHNV and CDR2 YYDKDF (reference sequence). The CDR3 is CATTSSGRNNEQFF. The CDR3 DNA follows: TGTGCCACCACTTCTAGCGGGCGAAACAATGAGCAGTTCTTC.

V gene TRBV6-5 combines with J gene TRBJ2-2; 7 bases are a match to TRBD2. Trimming removed 1 base from V and 2 bases from J; junction bases left unmatched: 4. From germline, CDR1 is MNHEY and CDR2 SVGAGI. This CDR3 is built from 16 residues. The CDR3: CASSYWASGNTGELFF. The CDR3 DNA is TGTGCCAGCAGTTACTGGGCTAGCGGAAACACCGGGGAGCTGTTTTTT.